Listed below are T cell receptor beta chains from one sample, sequenced in a study of T-cell reconstitution after alpha-beta-depleted transplantation in children. In TCRdb, the PCR reads were re-called with MiXCR into one record per CDR3 protein. Among about 110,000 distinct CDR3 sequences, 5% to 7% were seen once, and the ten largest hold approximately 25%. The sample was PBMCs, mostly from graft donor cells, taken 360 days after TCRalphabeta/CD19-depleted stem cell transplant. The receptors here all came from a male patient aged 2-15 years who had a stem cell transplant for acute lymphoblastic leukemia, so the T cells may come from the graft donor. Both conserved end residues are part of each CDR3. A D gene is named only where the DNA matches it firmly. Size is omitted from some rows. Given values are once, few, many or a class for expanded clones.

clone_size	v_call	j_call	d_call	cdr3_aa	cdr3_nt
many	TRBV10-3	TRBJ1-1	.	CARRTEPNTEAFF	TGTGCCCGCAGGACAGAGCCGAACACTGAAGCTTTCTTT
many	TRBV7-8	TRBJ2-5	.	CASSLEGGRKETQYF	TGTGCCAGCAGCTTAGAGGGGGGACGTAAGGAGACCCAGTACTTC
many	TRBV12-3/TRBV12-4	TRBJ1-5	.	CASSLRGSSWPQHF	TGTGCCAGCAGTTTACGGGGCAGCAGTTGGCCCCAGCATTTT
many	TRBV27	TRBJ2-1	TRBD2	CASSRFGGLVNEQFF	TGTGCCAGCAGCCGTTTTGGGGGACTAGTCAATGAGCAGTTCTTC
many	TRBV29-1	TRBJ2-5	TRBD2	CSAIAGKETQYF	TGCAGCGCGATAGCGGGGAAGGAGACCCAGTACTTC
.	TRBV7-3	TRBJ2-1	.	CASSLSAGLDNEQFF	TGTGCCAGCAGCTTAAGTGCAGGTCTTGACAATGAGCAGTTCTTC
many	TRBV4-3	TRBJ2-3	TRBD1	CASRKGVAGGRTDTQYF	TGCGCCAGCAGGAAAGGCGTCGCAGGGGGAAGGACAGATACGCAGTATTTT
many	TRBV7-9	TRBJ1-1	TRBD1	CASSQGASNTEAFF	TGTGCCAGCAGCCAGGGGGCCTCGAACACTGAAGCTTTCTTT
.	TRBV19	TRBJ1-1	TRBD1	CASTRQGPGAMNTEAFF	TGTGCCAGTACTCGACAGGGTCCGGGGGCTATGAACACTGAAGCTTTCTTT
many	TRBV5-1	TRBJ1-1	.	CASSLVGGNTEAFF	TGCGCCAGCAGCTTGGTAGGTGGGAACACTGAAGCTTTCTTT
few	TRBV2	TRBJ2-7	.	CASSRPGSAYEQYF	TGTGCCAGCAGTCGGCCAGGGTCGGCTTACGAGCAGTACTTC
few	TRBV29-1	TRBJ1-2	.	CSVETGYGYTF	TGCAGCGTAGAGACGGGATATGGCTACACCTTC
many	TRBV10-1	TRBJ2-7	.	CASSEVGTEQYF	TGCGCCAGCAGTGAAGTAGGGACCGAGCAGTACTTC
many	TRBV7-6	TRBJ2-7	TRBD2	CASSPTGGEQYF	TGTGCCAGCAGCCCCACGGGGGGCGAGCAGTACTTC
.	TRBV9	TRBJ2-7	TRBD1	CASSVDRGYEQYF	TGTGCCAGCAGCGTCGACAGGGGGTACGAGCAGTACTTC
many	TRBV29-1	TRBJ2-1	.	CSAGYGINEQFF	TGCAGCGCCGGCTACGGAATTAATGAGCAGTTCTTC
many	TRBV12-3/TRBV12-4	TRBJ1-2	.	CASSFGGGGYTF	TGTGCCAGCAGTTTCGGCGGAGGCGGCTACACCTTC
many	TRBV9	TRBJ2-6	.	CASSVPRSSGANVLTF	TGTGCCAGCAGCGTACCTCGTTCCTCTGGGGCCAACGTCCTGACTTTC
many	TRBV27	TRBJ2-1	TRBD2	CASTTGTSGSYEQFF	TGTGCCAGTACTACTGGGACTAGCGGGAGCTATGAGCAGTTCTTC
many	TRBV5-5	TRBJ2-7	TRBD1	CASSLEGGYYEQYF	TGTGCCAGCAGCTTGGAAGGGGGCTACTACGAGCAGTACTTC
many	TRBV4-3	TRBJ2-7	.	CASSQFAGAYEQYF	TGCGCCAGCAGCCAGTTCGCCGGGGCCTACGAGCAGTACTTC
many	TRBV2	TRBJ2-2	TRBD2	CASRNPLAGATGELFF	TGTGCCAGCAGGAATCCTCTAGCGGGAGCTACCGGGGAGCTGTTTTTT
.	TRBV7-9	TRBJ2-5	.	CASSLTGNQETQYF	TGTGCCAGCAGCTTAACCGGGAACCAAGAGACCCAGTACTTC
.	TRBV20-1	TRBJ2-7	.	CSARDEDSPFYEQYF	TGCAGTGCTAGAGATGAGGACTCCCCGTTCTACGAGCAGTACTTC
many	TRBV10-2	TRBJ1-1	.	CASSALQGKNTEAFF	TGCGCCAGCAGCGCTTTACAGGGCAAGAACACTGAAGCTTTCTTT
many	TRBV27	TRBJ2-7	TRBD2	CASSRRGGAYEQYF	TGTGCCAGCAGCCGGCGGGGGGGGGCCTACGAGCAGTACTTC
.	TRBV6-5	TRBJ1-6	TRBD1	CASSYSLGTANSPLHF	TGTGCCAGCAGTTACTCACTAGGGACAGCTAATTCACCCCTCCACTTT
many	TRBV7-9	TRBJ2-7	.	CASSFTGTPYEQYF	TGTGCCAGCAGCTTCACAGGAACACCCTACGAGCAGTACTTC
many	TRBV6-2/TRBV6-3	TRBJ2-2	.	CASSYTGPAGELFF	TGTGCCAGCAGTTACACCGGACCGGCCGGGGAGCTGTTTTTT
few	TRBV27	TRBJ2-5	.	CASSSRETQETQYF	TGTGCCAGCAGTTCCAGGGAAACCCAAGAGACCCAGTACTTC
few	TRBV3-1	TRBJ2-5	.	CASSQDSARGETQYF	TGTGCCAGCAGCCAAGATTCGGCCAGGGGTGAGACCCAGTACTTC
many	TRBV9	TRBJ1-6	TRBD1	CASSGRRGENSPLHF	TGTGCCAGCAGCGGACGCAGGGGGGAGAATTCACCCCTCCACTTT
many	TRBV4-3	TRBJ1-2	.	CASSETHYGYTF	TGCGCCAGCAGCGAGACCCACTATGGCTACACCTTC
many	TRBV7-2	TRBJ2-5	TRBD1	CASSLADRAKETQYF	TGTGCCAGCAGCTTAGCGGACAGGGCCAAAGAGACCCAGTACTTC
few	TRBV7-9	TRBJ1-1	.	CASSPGVGDTEAFF	TGTGCCAGCAGCCCAGGGGTGGGGGACACTGAAGCTTTCTTT
many	TRBV4-2	TRBJ1-6	.	CASSHPGRDSPLHF	TGTGCCAGCAGCCACCCCGGGAGGGATTCACCCCTCCACTTT
many	TRBV4-3	TRBJ2-7	TRBD2	CASSQGLAGVSYEQYF	TGCGCCAGCAGCCAAGGACTAGCGGGAGTTTCCTACGAGCAGTACTTC
many	TRBV9	TRBJ2-7	.	CASSPAGLLYYEQYF	TGTGCCAGCAGCCCCGCGGGACTTCTTTACTACGAGCAGTACTTC
many	TRBV10-3	TRBJ2-1	.	CAISLGLYSYNEQFF	TGTGCCATCAGCTTAGGACTATATTCCTACAATGAGCAGTTCTTC
many	TRBV9	TRBJ2-3	.	CASSVRDGTDTQYF	TGTGCCAGCAGCGTCCGGGACGGCACAGATACGCAGTATTTT
many	TRBV7-7	TRBJ2-1	.	CASSPRVRGYNEQFF	TGTGCCAGCAGCCCGAGGGTACGGGGGTACAATGAGCAGTTCTTC
.	TRBV27	TRBJ2-1	.	CASTPRPSYNEQFF	TGTGCCAGCACCCCCAGACCCTCCTACAATGAGCAGTTCTTC
few	TRBV9	TRBJ1-6	.	CASSVQGGLGSPLHF	TGTGCCAGCAGCGTACAGGGAGGACTAGGGTCACCCCTCCACTTT
few	TRBV6-2/TRBV6-3	TRBJ2-5	.	CASSYWAETQYF	TGTGCCAGCAGTTACTGGGCAGAGACCCAGTACTTC
.	TRBV5-5	TRBJ2-7	.	CASSFGHEQYF	TGTGCCAGCAGCTTTGGCCACGAGCAGTACTTC
many	TRBV27	TRBJ1-1	.	CASSPRQDMNTEAFF	TGTGCCAGCAGTCCTCGTCAGGATATGAACACTGAAGCTTTCTTT
.	TRBV27	TRBJ2-1	TRBD2	CASGTGTSGGPSSYNEQFF	TGTGCCAGCGGCACCGGGACTAGCGGGGGCCCGAGCTCCTACAATGAGCAGTTCTTC
many	TRBV6-2/TRBV6-3	TRBJ2-5	.	CASRNKIQETQYF	TGTGCCAGCAGGAACAAGATCCAAGAGACCCAGTACTTC